Here is one TCR beta chain with its context. This specimen belongs to a study of blood T cell repertoires in COVID-19. The V end lost 3 bases, the J end lost 8 bases, and 33 bases lay between the germline ends. There are 20 residues in the CDR3. Using immunoSEQ multiplex PCR, the repertoire was profiled, and TCRdb retains in-frame clones only, with some absent. This sample yields around 150,000 clones, of which about 80% are seen a single time; 4% belongs to the top ten. The sequencing sample was made of peripheral blood. This sequence joins TRBV5-3 and TRBJ2-1; a weak D match, TRBD1 (7 bases). TRBV5-3 is designated an ORF whose function remains uncertain. The receptor was derived from a woman in her sixties or seventies with acute or convalescent COVID-19. CDR3 DNA: TGTGCCAGAAGCTCCTCGGGGACGACAGGGATGACGGAGGGGTACGATGAGCAGTTCTTC. Translation: CARSSSGTTGMTEGYDEQFF.